This TCR beta chain emerged from a study of CD8+ T cells in alopecia areata. Study as a whole: Dosing with tofacitinib proceeded for 6 to 18 months, followed by 6 months off drug. Regarding the study as a whole: Lesional scalp, especially alopecia totalis/universalis, showed higher clonality than normal scalp.

This CDR3 is built from 13 residues. Germline values: CDR1 LNHNV, CDR2 YYDKDF (reference sequence). V lost 1 base, J lost 5 bases, and 8 bases lay in between. Extracted RNA was reverse transcribed into cDNA, the sequencing template. Sequencing was performed with immunoSEQ multiplex PCR; in TCRdb, only in-frame clones are kept and a portion is missing. The sample has 80,000 to 100,000 clones; about 45% are singletons. As to this clone: Its antigen is still unknown.

The TCR sequence derives from a human donor with alopecia areata. The V and J genes are TRBV15 and TRBJ2-5; no clear D gene. Input material: CD4+ T cells sorted from blood. The CDR3 sequence is CATSRAGLETQYF. CDR3 nucleotide sequence: TGTGCCACCAGCAGAGCTGGGCTGGAGACCCAGTACTTC.